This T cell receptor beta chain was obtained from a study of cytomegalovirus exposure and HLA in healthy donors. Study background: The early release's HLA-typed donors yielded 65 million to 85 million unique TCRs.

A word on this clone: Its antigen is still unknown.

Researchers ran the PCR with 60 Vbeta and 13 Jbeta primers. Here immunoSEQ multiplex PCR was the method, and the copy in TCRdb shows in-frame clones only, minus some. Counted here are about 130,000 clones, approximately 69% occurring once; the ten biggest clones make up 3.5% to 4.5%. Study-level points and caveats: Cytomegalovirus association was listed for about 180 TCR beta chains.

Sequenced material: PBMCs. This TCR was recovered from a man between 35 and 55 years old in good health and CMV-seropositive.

CDR3 amino acids: CASSFLETQYF. The DNA of the CDR3 is TGTGCCAGCAGTTTTCTTGAGACCCAGTACTTC. The chain employs TRBV27 and TRBJ2-5, with D unresolved. Germline CDR1 and CDR2: MNHEY and SMNVEV (reference sequence). This CDR3 has 11 amino acids. V was clipped by 3 bases and J by 5 bases, with 4 bases between them.